This entry features one T cell receptor (beta chain) sequence. The CDR3 runs to 13 residues. V shed 3 bases, J shed 9 bases, and the junction held 7 bases outside the gene matches. In germline, CDR1 is DFQATT, CDR2 SNEGSKA (reference sequence). Per the study methods: Nucleated cell counts were estimated from reference gene primer amplification. Profiled with immunoSEQ multiplex PCR; TCRdb holds only in-frame clones, not every one. V and J calls and clone size follow that table, whereas D and trimming were derived from the DNA. The sample has about 270,000 clones; less than 95% are singletons. Assignment of participants to cohorts was predicated upon participant-reported clinical history. Exposed participants came across a COVID-19 case within 2 weeks before study entry. The sample comes from a study of blood T cell repertoires in COVID-19. About the study: COVID-19 samples, acute and convalescent, were from the United States, Italy and Spain.

Sample: PBMCs or T cells enriched from blood (not recorded which). The receptor was derived from a middle-aged man who had been exposed to COVID-19. The gene calls are TRBV20-1 and TRBJ2-1, with 8 bases lining up with TRBD2. CDR3 residues: CSASPREGSEQFF. The CDR3 bases are TGCAGTGCTAGTCCTCGGGAGGGATCTGAGCAGTTCTTC.